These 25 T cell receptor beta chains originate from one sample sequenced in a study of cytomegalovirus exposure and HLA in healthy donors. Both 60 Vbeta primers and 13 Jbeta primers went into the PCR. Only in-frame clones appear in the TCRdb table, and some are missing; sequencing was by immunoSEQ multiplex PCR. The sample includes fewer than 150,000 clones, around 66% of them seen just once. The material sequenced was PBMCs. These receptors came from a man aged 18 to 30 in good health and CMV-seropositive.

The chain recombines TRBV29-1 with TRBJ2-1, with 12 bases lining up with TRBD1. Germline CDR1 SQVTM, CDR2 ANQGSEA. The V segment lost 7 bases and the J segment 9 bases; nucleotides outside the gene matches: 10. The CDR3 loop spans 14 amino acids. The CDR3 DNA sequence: TGCAGCGCCCAACGGGACAGGGGGCGAAGTGAGCAGTTCTTC. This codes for CSAQRDRGRSEQFF.

In nucleotides, the CDR3 is TGTGCCAGCAGCGTAGCAGGATTTTACGAGCAGTACGTC. Residues: CASSVAGFYEQYV. The chain carries TRBV9 and TRBJ2-7, with D unclear. The V end was cut by 0 bases, the J end by 4 bases, with 8 bases between. Germline V gene sequence: CDR1 SGDLS, CDR2 YYNGEE. This CDR3 has 13 amino acids.

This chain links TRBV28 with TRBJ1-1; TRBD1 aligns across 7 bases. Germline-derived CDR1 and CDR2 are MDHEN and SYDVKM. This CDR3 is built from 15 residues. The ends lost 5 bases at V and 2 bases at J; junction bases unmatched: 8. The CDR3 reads CASSPNRGTNTEAFF. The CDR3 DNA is TGTGCCAGCAGTCCTAACAGGGGCACCAACACTGAAGCTTTCTTT.

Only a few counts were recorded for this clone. The CDR3 sequence: CASSPRTGGVVAEQYF. Written as DNA, the CDR3 is TGCGCCAGCAGCCCACGGACAGGGGGCGTTGTCGCGGAGCAGTACTTC. The genes are TRBV5-1 and TRBJ2-7, with 11 bases aligning to TRBD1. Per germline, CDR1 SGHRS and CDR2 YFSETQ. Trimming took 4 bases from V and 7 from J; bases not matched to a gene: 13. The CDR3 totals 16 residues. Filled out from reference TRBV5-1 and TRBJ2-7, the complete variable domain reads KAGVTQTPRYLIKTRGQQVTLSCSPISGHRSVSWYQQTPGQGLQFLFEYFSETQRNKGNFPGRFSGRQFSNSRSEMNVSTLELGDSALYLCASSPRTGGVVAEQYFGPGTRLTVT.

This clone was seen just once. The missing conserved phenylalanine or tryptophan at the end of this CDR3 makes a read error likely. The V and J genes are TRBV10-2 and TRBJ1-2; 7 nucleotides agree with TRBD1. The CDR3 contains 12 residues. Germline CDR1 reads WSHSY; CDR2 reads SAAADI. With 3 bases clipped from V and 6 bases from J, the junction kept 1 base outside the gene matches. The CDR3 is CASSETGDGYTL. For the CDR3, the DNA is TGCGCCAGCAGTGAAACAGGGGATGGCTACACCCTC.

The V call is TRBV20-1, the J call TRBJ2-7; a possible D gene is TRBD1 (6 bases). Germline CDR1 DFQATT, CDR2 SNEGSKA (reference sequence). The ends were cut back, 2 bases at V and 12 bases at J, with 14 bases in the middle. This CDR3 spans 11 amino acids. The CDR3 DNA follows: TGCAGTGCTAGAACCGGGACAAGGGGGTACTTC. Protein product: CSARTGTRGYF.

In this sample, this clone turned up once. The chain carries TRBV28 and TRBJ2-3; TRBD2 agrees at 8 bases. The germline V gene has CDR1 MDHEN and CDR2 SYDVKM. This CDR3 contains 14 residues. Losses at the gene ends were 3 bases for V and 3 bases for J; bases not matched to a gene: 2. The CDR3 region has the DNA TGTGCCAGCAGTTTTCGGGGGGGGACAGATACGCAGTATTTT. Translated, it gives CASSFRGGTDTQYF. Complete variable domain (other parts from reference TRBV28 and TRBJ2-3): DVKVTQSSRYLVKRTGEKVFLECVQDMDHENMFWYRQDPGLGLRLIYFSYDVKMKEKGDIPEGYSVSREKKERFSLILESASTNQTSMYLCASSFRGGTDTQYFGPGTRLTVL.

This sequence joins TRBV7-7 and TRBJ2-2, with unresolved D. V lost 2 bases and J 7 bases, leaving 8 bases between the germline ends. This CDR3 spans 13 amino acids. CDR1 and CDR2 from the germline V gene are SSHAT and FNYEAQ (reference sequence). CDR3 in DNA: TGTGCCAGCAGCTTAAATGAGGTCGGGGAGCTGTTTTTT. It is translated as CASSLNEVGELFF. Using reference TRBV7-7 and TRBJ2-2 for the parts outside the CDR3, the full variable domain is GAGVSQSPRYKVTKRGQDVTLRCDPISSHATLYWYQQALGQGPEFLTYFNYEAQPDKSGLPSDRFSAERPEGSISTLTIQRTEQRDSAMYRCASSLNEVGELFFGEGSRLTVL.

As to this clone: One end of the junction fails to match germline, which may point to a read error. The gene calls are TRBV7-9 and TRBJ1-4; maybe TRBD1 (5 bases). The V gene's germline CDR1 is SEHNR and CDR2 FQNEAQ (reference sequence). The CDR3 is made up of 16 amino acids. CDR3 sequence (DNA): TGTTCCAGCAGCTTAGGGTCAAAGGGGCAGGGTGAAAAACTGTTTTTT. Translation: CSSSLGSKGQGEKLFF.

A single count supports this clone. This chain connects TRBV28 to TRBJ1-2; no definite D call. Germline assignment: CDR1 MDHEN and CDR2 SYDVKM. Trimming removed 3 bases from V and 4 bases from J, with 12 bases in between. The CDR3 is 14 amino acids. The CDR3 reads CASSLGGLSYGYTF. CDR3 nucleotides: TGTGCCAGCAGTTTGGGAGGGCTCAGCTATGGCTACACCTTC.

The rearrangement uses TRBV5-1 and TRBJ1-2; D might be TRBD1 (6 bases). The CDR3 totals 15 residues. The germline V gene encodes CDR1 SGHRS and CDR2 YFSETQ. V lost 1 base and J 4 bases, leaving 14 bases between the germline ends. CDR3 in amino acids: CASSLLPGESYGYTF. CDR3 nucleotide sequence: TGCGCCAGCAGCTTGTTACCAGGGGAGAGCTATGGCTACACCTTC.

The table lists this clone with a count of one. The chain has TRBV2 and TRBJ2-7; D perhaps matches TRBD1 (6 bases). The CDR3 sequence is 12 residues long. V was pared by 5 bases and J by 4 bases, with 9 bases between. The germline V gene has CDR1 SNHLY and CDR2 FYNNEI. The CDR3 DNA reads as TGTGCCAGCAGTATACAGGGATACGAGCAGTACTTC. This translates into CASSIQGYEQYF.

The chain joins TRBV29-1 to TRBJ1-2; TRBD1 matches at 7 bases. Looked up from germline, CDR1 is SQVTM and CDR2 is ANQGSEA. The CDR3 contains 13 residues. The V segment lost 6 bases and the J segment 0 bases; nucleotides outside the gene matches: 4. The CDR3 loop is CSVVDRANYGYTF. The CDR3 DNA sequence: TGCAGCGTGGTAGACAGGGCTAACTATGGCTACACCTTC.

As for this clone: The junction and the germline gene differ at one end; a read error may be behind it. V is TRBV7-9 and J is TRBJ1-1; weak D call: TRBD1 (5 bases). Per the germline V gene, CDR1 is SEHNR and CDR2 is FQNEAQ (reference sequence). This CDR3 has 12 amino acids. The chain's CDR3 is CASSFGHTEAFF. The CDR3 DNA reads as TGTGCCAGCAGCTTTGGACACACAGAAGCTTTCTTT. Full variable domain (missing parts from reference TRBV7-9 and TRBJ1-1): DTGVSQNPRHKITKRGQNVTFRCDPISEHNRLYWYRQTLGQGPEFLTYFQNEAQLEKSRLLSDRFSAERPKGSFSTLEIQRTEQGDSAMYLCASSFGHTEAFFGQGTRLTVV.

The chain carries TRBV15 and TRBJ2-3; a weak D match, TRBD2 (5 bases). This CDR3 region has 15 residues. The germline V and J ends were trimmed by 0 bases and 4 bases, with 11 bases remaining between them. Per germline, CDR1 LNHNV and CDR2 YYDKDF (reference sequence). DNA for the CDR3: TGTGCCACCAGCAGAGAAGAACTAGAGTCAGATACGCAGTATTTT. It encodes CATSREELESDTQYF.

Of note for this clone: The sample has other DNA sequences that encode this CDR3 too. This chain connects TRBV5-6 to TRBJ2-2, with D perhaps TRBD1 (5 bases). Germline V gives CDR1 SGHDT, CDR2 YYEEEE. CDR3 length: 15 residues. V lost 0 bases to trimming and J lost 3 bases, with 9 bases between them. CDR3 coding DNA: TGTGCCAGCAGCTTGGTTCAGGGTGACACCGGGGAGCTGTTTTTT. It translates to CASSLVQGDTGELFF.

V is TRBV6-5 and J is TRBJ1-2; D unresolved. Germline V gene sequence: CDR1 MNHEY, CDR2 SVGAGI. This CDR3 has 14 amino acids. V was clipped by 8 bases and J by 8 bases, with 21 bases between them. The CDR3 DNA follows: TGTGCCAGCTCCGACTCGTCCGGGTTTCGAGGCTACACCTTC. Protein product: CASSDSSGFRGYTF.

CDR3 region: CASSWGGTPQETQYF. The CDR3 DNA reads TGCGCCAGCAGCTGGGGCGGGACCCCTCAAGAGACCCAGTACTTC. The rearrangement uses TRBV5-1 and TRBJ2-5; TRBD2 might be the D (6 bases). V shed 3 bases and J shed 2 bases, with 14 bases lying between them. The CDR3 has 15 amino acids. Germline assignment: CDR1 SGHRS and CDR2 YFSETQ.

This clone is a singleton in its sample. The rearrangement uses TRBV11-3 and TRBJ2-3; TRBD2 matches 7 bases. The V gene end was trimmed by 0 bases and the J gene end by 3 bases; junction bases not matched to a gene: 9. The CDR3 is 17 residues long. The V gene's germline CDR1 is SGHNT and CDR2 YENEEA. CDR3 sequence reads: CASSLDSGGSSTDTQYF. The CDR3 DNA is TGTGCCAGCAGCTTAGATTCGGGCGGGAGCTCAACAGATACGCAGTATTTT.

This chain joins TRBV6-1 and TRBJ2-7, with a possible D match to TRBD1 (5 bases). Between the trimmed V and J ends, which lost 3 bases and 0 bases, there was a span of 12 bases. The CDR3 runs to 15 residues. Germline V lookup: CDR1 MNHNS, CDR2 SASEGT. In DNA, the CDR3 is TGTGCCAGCAGTGATTATAGGGGTTCCTCCTACGAGCAGTACTTC. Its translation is CASSDYRGSSYEQYF.

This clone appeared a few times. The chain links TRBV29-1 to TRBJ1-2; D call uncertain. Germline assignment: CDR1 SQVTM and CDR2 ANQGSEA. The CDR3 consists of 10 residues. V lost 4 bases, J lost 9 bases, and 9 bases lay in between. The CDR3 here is CSVGERSYTF. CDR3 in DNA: TGCAGCGTTGGGGAGAGGAGCTACACCTTC.

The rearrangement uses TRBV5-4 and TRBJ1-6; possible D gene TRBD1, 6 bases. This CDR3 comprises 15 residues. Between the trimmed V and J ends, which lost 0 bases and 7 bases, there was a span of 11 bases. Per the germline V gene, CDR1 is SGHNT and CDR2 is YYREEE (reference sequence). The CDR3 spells CASSLDGGTNSPLHF. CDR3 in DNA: TGTGCCAGCAGCTTGGATGGGGGCACGAATTCACCCCTCCACTTT. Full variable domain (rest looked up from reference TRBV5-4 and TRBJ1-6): ETGVTQSPTHLIKTRGQQVTLRCSSQSGHNTVSWYQQALGQGPQFIFQYYREEENGRGNFPPRFSGLQFPNYSSELNVNALELDDSALYLCASSLDGGTNSPLHFGNGTRLTVT.

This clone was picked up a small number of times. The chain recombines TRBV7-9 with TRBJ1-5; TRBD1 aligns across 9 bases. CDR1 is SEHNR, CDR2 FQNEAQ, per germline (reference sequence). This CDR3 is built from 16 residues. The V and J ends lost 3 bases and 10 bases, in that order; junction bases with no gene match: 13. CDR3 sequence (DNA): TGTGCCAGCAGCTTCCAACCCGGGACAGGGAGGGGACCCCAGCATTTT. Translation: CASSFQPGTGRGPQHF.

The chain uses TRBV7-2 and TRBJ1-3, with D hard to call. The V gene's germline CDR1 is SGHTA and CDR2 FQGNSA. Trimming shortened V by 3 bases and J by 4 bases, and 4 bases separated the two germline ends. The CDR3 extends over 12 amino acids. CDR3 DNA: TGTGCCAGCAGCTTTTCGGGAAACACCATATATTTT. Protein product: CASSFSGNTIYF.

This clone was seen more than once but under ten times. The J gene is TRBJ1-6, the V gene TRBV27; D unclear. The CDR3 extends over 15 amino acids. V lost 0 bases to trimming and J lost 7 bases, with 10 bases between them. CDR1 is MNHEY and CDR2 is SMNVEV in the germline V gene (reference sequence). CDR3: CASSLSFYGNSPLHF. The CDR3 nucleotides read TGTGCCAGCAGTTTATCGTTTTACGGGAATTCACCCCTCCACTTT.